The 26 T cell receptor beta chains given below trace back to one sample, sequenced in a study of STAT3 mutations in large granular lymphocyte leukemia. General observations from the study: Every T-LGLL patient had at least one immunodominant TCRbeta clonotype.

The antigens these receptors bind are not known. Repertoires were generated with immunoSEQ multiplex PCR, while TCRdb's copy carries only in-frame clones and drops some. The sample holds 35,000 to 50,000 clones; around 80% are singletons and the top ten take more than 0.35%. Sequenced: PBMCs. These receptors were obtained from a human donor with T large granular lymphocyte leukemia. Some clones in this sample may be carry-over from other donors' samples.

This chain links TRBV6-5 with TRBJ1-6; tentative D call: TRBD1 (6 bases). The V end was cut by 8 bases, the J end by 16 bases, with 21 bases between. CDR3 length equals 13 residues. Per the germline V gene, CDR1 is MNHEY and CDR2 is SVGAGI. The DNA for the CDR3 is TGTGCCAGCGGAACAGGGCCCATAGCAGCTCTCCACTTT. The encoded protein is CASGTGPIAALHF.

In this sample, this clone turned up a few times. The rearrangement joins TRBV19 to TRBJ1-3, with a tentative D call TRBD1 (6 bases). CDR1 and CDR2 from the germline V gene are LNHDA and SQIVND (reference sequence). The CDR3 is 17 amino acids. V dropped 3 bases and J dropped 0 bases, with 15 bases sitting between them. The chain's CDR3 is CASSMRTVPSSGNTIYF. Here the CDR3 DNA reads TGTGCCAGTAGTATGAGGACAGTCCCTAGCTCTGGAAACACCATATATTTT.

The gene calls are TRBV4-1 and TRBJ1-2, with a weak D call TRBD1 (5 bases). From germline, CDR1 is MGHRA and CDR2 YSYEKL. The CDR3 is 14 amino acids. Trimming cost V 4 bases and J 6 bases, with 15 bases left between them. The CDR3 spells CASSPGTANDGYTF. The CDR3 DNA reads TGCGCCAGCAGCCCAGGGACGGCGAACGATGGCTACACCTTC.

The gene calls are TRBV4-3 and TRBJ1-3; D is undetermined. CDR1 is LGHNA and CDR2 is YSLEER in the germline V gene. Trimming took 0 bases from V and 1 from J, leaving 10 bases between them. The CDR3 runs to 16 residues. As DNA, the CDR3 is TGCGCCAGCAGCCAAGATAGCCACCGTTCTGGAAACACCATATATTTT. Protein product: CASSQDSHRSGNTIYF.

The chain carries TRBV29-1 and TRBJ2-1, with D possibly TRBD2 on 6 matching bases. V was trimmed by 6 bases and J by 9 bases, leaving 18 bases between them. Germline V gives CDR1 SQVTM, CDR2 ANQGSEA. The CDR3 loop spans 13 amino acids. This chain's CDR3 is CSVDRRRAGEQFF. CDR3 DNA sequence: TGCAGCGTGGACCGACGGAGGGCGGGTGAGCAGTTCTTC.

The chain joins TRBV14 to TRBJ2-5, with TRBD1 matching over 8 bases. Germline CDR1 is SGHDN and CDR2 is FVKESK. With V trimmed by 1 base and J by 5 bases, 9 bases remained unmatched. CDR3 length equals 16 residues. CDR3 DNA sequence: TGTGCCAGCAGCCAAGTTAGGGGCAGGGGGCTTGAGACCCAGTACTTC. Its translation is CASSQVRGRGLETQYF.

The V call is TRBV28, the J call TRBJ1-2; TRBD1 agrees at 7 bases. Germline lookup yields CDR1 MDHEN and CDR2 SYDVKM. This CDR3 is 13 amino acids long. V lost 6 bases and J lost 2; bases outside the gene matches: 3. The CDR3 spells CASRPTGNYGYTF. DNA of the CDR3: TGTGCCAGCAGACCGACAGGGAACTATGGCTACACCTTC.

This clone occurred once. The V and J genes are TRBV5-4 and TRBJ2-3, with 9 nucleotides matching TRBD1. The junction had 9 bases not matched to a gene; V was cut back by 0 bases and J by 7 bases. Looked up from germline, CDR1 is SGHNT and CDR2 is YYREEE (reference sequence). The CDR3 is made up of 16 amino acids. The CDR3 protein is CASSLVPQGARNTQYF. The CDR3 nucleotides read TGTGCCAGCAGCTTGGTTCCACAGGGGGCGAGAAATACGCAGTATTTT.

This clone has only a few counts. V usage is TRBV28 and J usage is TRBJ1-3; D not certain. V was cut by 3 bases and J by 0 bases, with 3 bases left in between. The length of the CDR3 is 13 residues. Germline V gene data show CDR1 as MDHEN and CDR2 as SYDVKM. Written as DNA, the CDR3 is TGTGCCAGCAGTTTTAGCTCTGGAAACACCATATATTTT. Translated, it gives CASSFSSGNTIYF.

The chain links TRBV28 to TRBJ1-2; 8 bases are shared with TRBD1. The length of the CDR3 is 12 residues. The V gene end was trimmed by 8 bases and the J gene end by 3 bases; junction bases not matched to a gene: 2. Germline assignment: CDR1 MDHEN and CDR2 SYDVKM. DNA for the CDR3: TGTGCCAGCGGGACAGGACACTATGGCTACACCTTC. The encoded protein is CASGTGHYGYTF.

The chain joins TRBV27 to TRBJ2-3, with D unresolved. Germline CDR1 is MNHEY and CDR2 is SMNVEV (reference sequence). The CDR3 has 13 residues. The ends were cut back, 3 bases at V and 8 bases at J, with 12 bases in the middle. CDR3 in amino acids: CASSLFGFGTQYF. As DNA, the CDR3 is TGTGCCAGCAGTTTGTTCGGCTTTGGTACGCAGTATTTT.

This chain links TRBV27 with TRBJ1-5; tentatively, D is TRBD1 (5 bases). Germline loops: CDR1 MNHEY, CDR2 SMNVEV (reference sequence). CDR3 length equals 15 residues. V was pared by 6 bases and J by 3 bases, with 15 bases between. The CDR3 is CASSLGGGFNQPQHF. The CDR3 DNA follows: TGTGCCAGCAGCCTCGGGGGAGGCTTCAATCAGCCCCAGCATTTT.

The V and J genes are TRBV7-2 and TRBJ2-5, with D possibly TRBD2 on 6 matching bases. V dropped 5 bases and J dropped 5 bases, with 9 bases sitting between them. This CDR3 region has 12 residues. Germline V lookup: CDR1 SGHTA, CDR2 FQGNSA. CDR3 bases: TGTGCCAGCAGCCGGGGGAGGGAGACCCAGTACTTC. Encoded protein: CASSRGRETQYF.

The chain carries TRBV7-2 and TRBJ2-2, with D possibly TRBD2 on 5 matching bases. V lost 1 base and J 2 bases, leaving 5 bases between the germline ends. CDR3 length equals 14 residues. CDR1 and CDR2 (germline): SGHTA, FQGNSA. CDR3 bases: TGTGCCAGCAGCTTAGGGACTAACACCGGGGAGCTGTTTTTT. This codes for CASSLGTNTGELFF.

This rearrangement joins TRBV30 to TRBJ1-3, with D hard to call. The CDR3 runs 13 residues. Germline V gene lookup returns CDR1 GTSNPN and CDR2 SVGIG (reference sequence). V was shortened by 4 bases and J by 6 bases, with 13 bases between the two germline ends. The CDR3 spells CAWTMGWQNTIYF. In nucleotides, the CDR3 is TGTGCCTGGACCATGGGATGGCAAAACACCATATATTTT.

This clone was seen a few times. V usage is TRBV28 and J usage is TRBJ2-1; 8 bases map to TRBD1. Trimming took 6 bases from V and 2 from J; bases not matched to a gene: 9. This CDR3 region has 16 residues. Germline CDR1 MDHEN, CDR2 SYDVKM. The CDR3 bases are TGTGCCAGCAGGATGGAGGACAGGGCCCCCTACAATGAGCAGTTCTTC. It translates to CASRMEDRAPYNEQFF.

The rearrangement joins TRBV4-3 to TRBJ1-4; possible D gene TRBD1, 5 bases. CDR3 size: 17 residues. Germline CDR1 reads LGHNA; CDR2 reads YSLEER. The V gene lost 2 bases and the J gene lost 8 bases, with 21 bases spanning the gap. In nucleotides, the CDR3 is TGCGCCAGCAGCCAACGCCCCCCGCGGCAGGGAGGAGAAAAACTGTTTTTT. Protein sequence: CASSQRPPRQGGEKLFF.

In this sample, this clone turned up once. The chain employs TRBV5-4 and TRBJ2-5; 7 bases align to TRBD2. V lost 4 bases and J lost 3; bases outside the gene matches: 3. Germline CDR1 reads SGHNT; CDR2 reads YYREEE (reference sequence). The CDR3 has 13 residues. The CDR3 spells CASSAGLKETQYF. DNA of the CDR3: TGTGCCAGCAGCGCGGGACTAAAAGAGACCCAGTACTTC.

This chain uses TRBV19 with TRBJ1-1, with D uncertain. Germline V gene data show CDR1 as LNHDA and CDR2 as SQIVND (reference sequence). This CDR3 region has 12 residues. With 6 bases removed from V and 4 bases from J, the gap between germline ends came to 9 bases. CDR3 protein: CASRMLGTEAFF. The CDR3 coding sequence is TGTGCCAGTAGGATGTTGGGCACTGAAGCTTTCTTT.

The chain joins TRBV7-2 to TRBJ2-1, with D possibly TRBD2 on 6 matching bases. Germline V gives CDR1 SGHTA, CDR2 FQGNSA. CDR3 size: 15 residues. V lost 5 bases and J 2 bases, leaving 13 bases between the germline ends. Written as DNA, the CDR3 is TGTGCCAGCAGCCCGTGGGGAGGCACCTACAATGAGCAGTTCTTC. It codes for CASSPWGGTYNEQFF.

This clone is a singleton in its sample. V usage is TRBV7-9 and J usage is TRBJ2-2; D perhaps matches TRBD2 (5 bases). This CDR3 is built from 16 residues. The germline CDR1 and CDR2 sequences are SEHNR and FQNEAQ (reference sequence). V was clipped by 2 bases and J by 0 bases, with 10 bases between them. The CDR3 region has the DNA TGTGCCAGCAGCTTAAGCGGCCTCGCGAACACCGGGGAGCTGTTTTTT. Translation gives CASSLSGLANTGELFF.

The chain uses TRBV10-2 and TRBJ2-1, with 11 bases identical to TRBD2. CDR1 and CDR2 (germline): WSHSY, SAAADI. V was clipped by 6 bases and J by 6 bases; unmatched bases: 7. The CDR3 totals 15 residues. The CDR3 bases are TGCGCCAGCAGATTTAGCGGGGGGGCCTCCAATGAGCAGTTCTTC. This gives the protein CASRFSGGASNEQFF.

The CDR3 reads CASSLGGGRTEAFF. In DNA form, the CDR3 reads TGTGCCAGCAGCTTGGGGGGAGGACGCACTGAAGCTTTCTTT. The rearrangement uses TRBV5-6 and TRBJ1-1; unclear D gene. Germline CDR1 SGHDT, CDR2 YYEEEE. CDR3 length: 14 residues. Trimming stripped 0 bases from V and 4 bases from J, with 10 bases between. Full variable domain (missing parts from reference TRBV5-6 and TRBJ1-1): DAGVTQSPTHLIKTRGQQVTLRCSPKSGHDTVSWYQQALGQGPQFIFQYYEEEERQRGNFPDRFSGHQFPNYSSELNVNALLLGDSALYLCASSLGGGRTEAFFGQGTRLTVV.

This rearrangement joins TRBV6-4 to TRBJ2-1, with D perhaps assigned TRBD1 or TRBD2 (5 bases each). Trimming removed 4 bases from V and 4 bases from J, with 11 bases in between. The CDR3 consists of 14 residues. Germline V gene lookup returns CDR1 MRHNA and CDR2 SNTAGT. CDR3 nucleotides: TGTGCCAGCAGTGCGGGGCAGCCTTACAATGAGCAGTTCTTC. Amino acid sequence: CASSAGQPYNEQFF.

V is TRBV4-1 and J is TRBJ1-1; D is undetermined. Germline V gene sequence: CDR1 MGHRA, CDR2 YSYEKL. V was cut by 1 base and J by 0 bases, with 6 bases left in between. This CDR3 is 14 amino acids long. The CDR3 loop is CASSQVDVNTEAFF. The CDR3 nucleotides read TGCGCCAGCAGCCAAGTCGACGTGAACACTGAAGCTTTCTTT.

The genes are TRBV18 and TRBJ1-5; D is unresolved. The CDR3 has 17 residues. Trimming cost V 1 base and J 0 bases, with 13 bases left between them. CDR1 and CDR2 (germline): KGHSH, LQKENI. DNA of the CDR3: TGTGCCAGCTCACCACTTCGGGTAGGCGGTAGCAATCAGCCCCAGCATTTT. Translating gives CASSPLRVGGSNQPQHF.